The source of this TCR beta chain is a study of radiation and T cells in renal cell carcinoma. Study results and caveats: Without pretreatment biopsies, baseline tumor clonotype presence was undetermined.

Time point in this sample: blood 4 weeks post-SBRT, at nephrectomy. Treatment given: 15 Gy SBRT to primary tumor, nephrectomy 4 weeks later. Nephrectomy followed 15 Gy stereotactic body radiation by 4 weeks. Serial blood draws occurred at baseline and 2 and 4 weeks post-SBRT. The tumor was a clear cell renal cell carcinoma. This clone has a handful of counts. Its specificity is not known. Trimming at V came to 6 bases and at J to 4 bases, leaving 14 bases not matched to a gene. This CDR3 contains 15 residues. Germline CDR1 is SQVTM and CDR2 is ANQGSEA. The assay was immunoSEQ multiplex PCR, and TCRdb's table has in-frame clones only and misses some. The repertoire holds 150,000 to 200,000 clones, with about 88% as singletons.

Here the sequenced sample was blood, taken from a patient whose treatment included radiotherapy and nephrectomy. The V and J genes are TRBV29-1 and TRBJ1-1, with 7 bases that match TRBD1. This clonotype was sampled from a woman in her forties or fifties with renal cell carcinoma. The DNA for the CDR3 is TGCAGCGTCGCTCCTCGACAGGGACGCCGCACTGAAGCTTTCTTT. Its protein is CSVAPRQGRRTEAFF.